The 21 T cell receptor beta chains below come from one sample, sequenced in a study of blood T cell repertoires in COVID-19. TCRdb's copy holds only in-frame clones and misses some; the assay was immunoSEQ multiplex PCR. Here the sample spans fewer than 350,000 clones, 80% to 85% being singletons. The sample taken for sequencing was peripheral blood. Receptors were obtained from a woman between 55 and 75 years old with active or convalescent COVID-19.

This rearrangement joins TRBV29-1 to TRBJ1-4; D is perhaps TRBD1 (6 bases). Trimming removed 3 bases at V and 1 base at J, with 9 bases between. Germline V gives CDR1 SQVTM, CDR2 ANQGSEA. The CDR3 consists of 14 residues. As DNA, the CDR3 is TGCAGCGTTGATATAGGGGGAACTAATGAAAAACTGTTTTTT. It codes for CSVDIGGTNEKLFF.

V gene TRBV6-4 combines with J gene TRBJ2-2; D is perhaps TRBD1 (6 bases). The CDR3 is made up of 15 amino acids. Germline V lookup: CDR1 MRHNA, CDR2 SNTAGT. The germline V and J ends were trimmed by 4 bases and 2 bases, with 11 bases remaining between them. This chain's CDR3 is CASSAQGPNTGELFF. The CDR3 region has the DNA TGTGCCAGCAGTGCCCAGGGGCCAAACACCGGGGAGCTGTTTTTT.

The CDR3 is CASSRRDSNSPLHF. CDR3 nucleotides: TGTGCCAGCAGCCGCCGGGACAGTAATTCACCCCTCCACTTT. The chain links TRBV3-1 (or the pseudogene TRBV3-2) to TRBJ1-6, with 7 bases matching TRBD1. The CDR3 has 14 residues. The J segment lost 6 bases and the V segment lost 4 bases, leaving 3 bases of the junction unmatched. The germline CDR1 and CDR2 sequences are LGHDT and YNNKEL (reference sequence).

The rearrangement uses TRBV7-9 and TRBJ1-5, with D possibly matching TRBD1 (5 bases). Germline CDR1 is SEHNR and CDR2 is FQNEAQ (reference sequence). The CDR3 is made up of 11 amino acids. V dropped 5 bases and J dropped 16 bases, with 15 bases sitting between them. The CDR3: CASSRDSLFHF. CDR3 in DNA: TGTGCCAGCAGCAGGGACTCACTTTTCCATTTT.

CDR3 in amino acids: CASSLVTVNTGELFF. As DNA, the CDR3 is TGTGCCAGCAGCTTAGTAACGGTGAACACCGGGGAGCTGTTTTTT. The V and J genes are TRBV11-3 and TRBJ2-2, with D unresolved. V was cut by 1 base and J by 1 base, with 7 bases left in between. The CDR3 runs 15 residues. The germline V gene encodes CDR1 SGHNT and CDR2 YENEEA.

As for this clone: One junction end does not reproduce the germline sequence, and a read error may be involved. The V call is TRBV3-1 (or the pseudogene TRBV3-2), the J call TRBJ2-7, with 13 bases identical to TRBD2. Germline V gene data show CDR1 as LGHDT and CDR2 as YNNKEL (reference sequence). This CDR3 has 13 amino acids. In DNA, the CDR3 is TGTGCCAGCAGCCAAACTAGCGGGGGGGCCTCGGACTTC. It is translated as CASSQTSGGASDF.

The CDR3 loop is CASSQTQGDGYTF. The DNA for the CDR3 is TGTGCCAGCAGCCAAACCCAAGGGGATGGCTACACCTTC. The rearrangement links TRBV4-2 to TRBJ1-2, with D possibly TRBD1 on 5 matching bases. The length of the CDR3 is 13 residues. The V end was cut by 2 bases, the J end by 6 bases, with 10 bases between. CDR1 and CDR2 (germline): LGHNA, YNFKEQ.

The chain couples TRBV2 to TRBJ1-2; the match to TRBD1 covers 12 bases. The CDR3 consists of 18 residues. Germline loops: CDR1 SNHLY, CDR2 FYNNEI. The ends lost 3 bases at V and 6 bases at J; junction bases unmatched: 14. CDR3 sequence reads: CASSEAGQGALTRDGYTF. CDR3 coding DNA: TGTGCCAGCAGTGAGGCGGGACAGGGGGCGCTTACTAGGGATGGCTACACCTTC.

This chain uses TRBV7-3 with TRBJ2-4; D call uncertain. This CDR3 has 13 amino acids. Deletions cut 1 base from V and 10 bases from J, with 11 bases between. CDR1 and CDR2 (germline): SGHTA, FQGTGA. The CDR3 sequence: CASSLSTDKIQYF. The CDR3 nucleotides read TGTGCCAGCAGCTTAAGTACAGATAAAATTCAGTACTTC.

This clone was picked up one time. This rearrangement joins TRBV24-1 to TRBJ1-5; 9 bases align to TRBD1. The germline gives CDR1 KGHDR, CDR2 SFDVKD. Germline trimming cut 3 bases from V and 2 bases from J; bases unmatched to any gene: 4. The CDR3 spans 16 residues. The CDR3 region has the DNA TGTGCCACCAGTGATCCGGGACAGGGTTGCAATCAGCCCCAGCATTTT. It yields the protein CATSDPGQGCNQPQHF.

The V and J genes are TRBV3-1 (or the pseudogene TRBV3-2) and TRBJ1-2; TRBD1 matches at 7 bases. This CDR3 contains 16 residues. From germline, CDR1 is LGHDT and CDR2 YNNKEL (reference sequence). The junction had 6 bases not matched to a gene; V was cut back by 0 bases and J by 2 bases. CDR3 nucleotides: TGTGCCAGCAGCCAAGACCCCAGGGACAGAAACTATGGCTACACCTTC. Translated: CASSQDPRDRNYGYTF.

The genes are TRBV19 and TRBJ1-1, with a tentative D call TRBD1 (5 bases). The CDR3 loop spans 13 amino acids. CDR1 and CDR2 from the germline V gene are LNHDA and SQIVND (reference sequence). The germline V and J ends were trimmed by 3 bases and 3 bases, with 8 bases remaining between them. The CDR3 is CASSIRGYTEAFF. CDR3 coding DNA: TGTGCCAGTAGTATTAGGGGTTACACTGAAGCTTTCTTT. Based on the CDR3 plus reference TRBV19 and TRBJ1-1, the full variable domain is DGGITQSPKYLFRKEGQNVTLSCEQNLNHDAMYWYRQDPGQGLRLIYYSQIVNDFQKGDIAEGYSVSREKKESFPLTVTSAQKNPTAFYLCASSIRGYTEAFFGQGTRLTVV.

J is TRBJ1-5 and V is TRBV6-5, with unresolved D. Germline values: CDR1 MNHEY, CDR2 SVGAGI. Trimming stripped 6 bases from V and 2 bases from J, with 14 bases between. The CDR3 has 15 residues. CDR3 sequence reads: CASSEGREGNQPQHF. The CDR3 DNA reads TGTGCCAGCAGCGAGGGCCGCGAGGGCAATCAGCCCCAGCATTTT.

J is TRBJ1-1 and V is TRBV28, with D maybe TRBD1 (6 bases). The CDR3 has 15 residues. Between the trimmed V and J ends, which lost 3 bases and 5 bases, there was a span of 16 bases. Germline lookup yields CDR1 MDHEN and CDR2 SYDVKM. Here the CDR3 reads CASSFGGGLRTEAFF. CDR3 DNA: TGTGCCAGCAGTTTTGGCGGGGGGCTAAGAACTGAAGCTTTCTTT.

This chain uses TRBV10-3 with TRBJ1-4, with 9 bases that match TRBD1. CDR3 length: 16 residues. CDR1 and CDR2 from the germline V gene are ENHRY and SYGVKD. The J segment lost 8 bases and the V segment lost 0 bases, leaving 7 bases of the junction unmatched. The CDR3, as DNA: TGTGCCATCAGTGAGTCGTTAACAGGGGGCCGAGAAAAACTGTTTTTT. Translated: CAISESLTGGREKLFF.

The chain's CDR3 is CASSHPPPRGGVKEQYF. The CDR3 bases are TGTGCCAGCAGCCATCCCCCTCCGCGGGGGGGGGTGAAGGAGCAGTACTTC. The chain couples TRBV3-1 (or the pseudogene TRBV3-2) to TRBJ2-7; 9 bases agree with TRBD2. The germline V gene has CDR1 LGHDT and CDR2 YNNKEL (reference sequence). V gave up 3 bases and J gave up 7 bases; unmatched junction bases: 16. The CDR3 spans 17 residues.

The table lists this clone with a few counts. V and J are TRBV3-1 (or the pseudogene TRBV3-2) and TRBJ1-4; D may be TRBD1 (6 bases). The CDR3 consists of 11 residues. Germline assignment: CDR1 LGHDT and CDR2 YNNKEL (reference sequence). V was shortened by 3 bases and J by 13 bases, with 9 bases between the two germline ends. The CDR3 sequence is CASSHRGGLFF. CDR3 bases: TGTGCCAGCAGCCACAGAGGGGGACTGTTTTTT.

This clone was found a few times. The gene calls are TRBV10-1 and TRBJ1-4; TRBD1 matches 9 bases. Germline V gene sequence: CDR1 WNHNN, CDR2 SYGVQD (reference sequence). Unmatched junction bases numbered 1, after V lost 2 bases and J lost 3 bases. The CDR3 covers 15 residues. This chain's CDR3 is CASSERQGANEKLFF. The CDR3 nucleotides are TGCGCCAGCAGTGAGCGACAGGGGGCTAATGAAAAACTGTTTTTT.

The chain joins TRBV5-1 to TRBJ2-5, with 9 bases that match TRBD2. Unmatched junction bases numbered 2, after V lost 7 bases and J lost 1 base. This CDR3 has 13 amino acids. The germline V gene has CDR1 SGHRS and CDR2 YFSETQ. Here the CDR3 reads CASRSGGQETQYF. The CDR3 region has the DNA TGCGCCAGCCGTAGCGGGGGCCAAGAGACCCAGTACTTC. Filled out from reference TRBV5-1 and TRBJ2-5, the complete variable domain reads KAGVTQTPRYLIKTRGQQVTLSCSPISGHRSVSWYQQTPGQGLQFLFEYFSETQRNKGNFPGRFSGRQFSNSRSEMNVSTLELGDSALYLCASRSGGQETQYFGPGTRLLVL.

The CDR3 bases are TGTGCCAGCGGGATGACAGGGTTGGAGACCCAGTACTTC. Protein: CASGMTGLETQYF. The J gene is TRBJ2-5, the V gene TRBV3-1 (or the pseudogene TRBV3-2); 7 bases map to TRBD1. V was clipped by 8 bases and J by 5 bases; unmatched bases: 8. The CDR3 sequence is 13 residues long. Germline V CDR1 and CDR2: LGHDT, YNNKEL (reference sequence).

The rearrangement joins TRBV5-1 to TRBJ2-7; 7 bases match TRBD1. V lost 0 bases to trimming and J lost 4 bases; unmatched junction nucleotides: 13. Germline V gene data show CDR1 as SGHRS and CDR2 as YFSETQ. This CDR3 has 17 amino acids. CDR3 in amino acids: CASSLGPGTVLGYEQYF. The CDR3 DNA reads TGCGCCAGCAGCTTGGGGCCCGGGACAGTCCTAGGATACGAGCAGTACTTC. Supplemented by reference TRBV5-1 and TRBJ2-7, the full variable domain reads KAGVTQTPRYLIKTRGQQVTLSCSPISGHRSVSWYQQTPGQGLQFLFEYFSETQRNKGNFPGRFSGRQFSNSRSEMNVSTLELGDSALYLCASSLGPGTVLGYEQYFGPGTRLTVT.